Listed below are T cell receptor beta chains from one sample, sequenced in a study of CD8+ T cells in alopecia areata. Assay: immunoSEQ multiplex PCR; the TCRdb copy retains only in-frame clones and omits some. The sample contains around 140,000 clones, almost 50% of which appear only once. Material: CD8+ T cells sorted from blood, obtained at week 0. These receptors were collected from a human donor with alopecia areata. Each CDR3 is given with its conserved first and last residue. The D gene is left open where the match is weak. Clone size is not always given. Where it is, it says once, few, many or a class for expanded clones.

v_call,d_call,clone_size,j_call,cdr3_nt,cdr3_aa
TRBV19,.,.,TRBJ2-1,TGTGCCAGTAGTCTCAGGGGATCACCAAATGAGCAGTTCTTC,CASSLRGSPNEQFF
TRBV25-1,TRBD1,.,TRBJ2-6,TGTGCCAGCAGTGCCACAGGGGATGGGGCCAACGTCCTGACTTTC,CASSATGDGANVLTF
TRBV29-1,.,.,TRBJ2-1,TGCAGCGCCGTAATCGACACGGTGTGGTTCTTC,CSAVIDTVWFF
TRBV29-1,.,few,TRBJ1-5,TGCAGCGTTGAGTCTCACAATCAGCCCCAGCATTTT,CSVESHNQPQHF
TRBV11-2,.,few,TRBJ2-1,TGTGCCAGCACCACGAAACGGGGCTCCTACAATGAGCAGTTCTTC,CASTTKRGSYNEQFF
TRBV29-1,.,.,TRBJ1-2,TGCAGCGTTGAAGGCGGGTCTAACTATGGCTACACCTTC,CSVEGGSNYGYTF
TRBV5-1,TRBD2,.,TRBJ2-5,TGCGCCAGCTCCGGCCGGGGGGAAGAGACCCAGTACTTC,CASSGRGEETQYF
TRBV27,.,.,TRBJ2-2,TGTGCCAGCAGTTTAGGTTGGGGCATCGGGGAGCTGTTTTTT,CASSLGWGIGELFF
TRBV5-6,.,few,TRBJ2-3,TGTGCCAGCAGCTTAACAGTCCCACTGGGAGGCACAGATACGCAGTATTTT,CASSLTVPLGGTDTQYF
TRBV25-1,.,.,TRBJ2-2,TGTGCCAGCAGTGATGTGGGCACGGGGACCGGGGAGCTGTTTTTT,CASSDVGTGTGELFF
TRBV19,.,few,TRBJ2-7,TGTGCCAGTAGCGAGGGGAGTTCGAGCTCCTACGAGCAGTACTTC,CASSEGSSSSYEQYF
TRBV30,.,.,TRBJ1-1,TGTGCCTGGAGTAACGACGGACTCCCGACGTCGAATGAAGCTTTCTTT,CAWSNDGLPTSNEAFF
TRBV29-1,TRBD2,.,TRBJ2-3,TGCAGCGTGGCCGGGACTAGCGGGGCACGGGCGCAGTATTTT,CSVAGTSGARAQYF
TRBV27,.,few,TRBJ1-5,TGTGCCAGCACCCAGACAGGAGGCAATCAGCCCCAGCATTTT,CASTQTGGNQPQHF
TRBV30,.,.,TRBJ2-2,TGTGCCTGGGCGGGCGGGGAGCTGTTTTTT,CAWAGGELFF